This paragraph covers one T cell receptor beta chain sequence. This specimen belongs to a study of blood T cell repertoires in COVID-19. Study-level information: PBMCs, B-cell-depleted T cells, or T cells were the source of the cDNA or gDNA that made up the material.

CDR3 length: 13 amino acids. Trimming shortened V by 6 bases and J by 4 bases, and 12 bases separated the two germline ends. The method was immunoSEQ multiplex PCR; TCRdb's version includes in-frame clones alone and lacks a portion of them. The sample shows about 160,000 clones, roughly 72% of them seen only once. The sequence derives from a woman older than 75 with acute or convalescent COVID-19. The genes are TRBV12-3 or TRBV12-4 and TRBJ2-5; no reliable D call. Sequenced material: peripheral blood. The CDR3 spells CASSPYGAETQYF. In nucleotides, the CDR3 is TGTGCCAGCAGCCCCTACGGAGCAGAGACCCAGTACTTC.